This T cell receptor beta chain was identified in a study of vaccination and CD4 T cells after COVID-19. As for the study in general: Each control culture was treated with a CEFX pool, an HIV-1 Nef pool, or no peptide. Study outcomes and limitations: Sampling was limited to relatively few convalescent patients, with no early post-infection timepoints studied.

Noted treatment: approximately 10-day PBMC culture with coronavirus spike peptide pools or control peptides (ViraFEST assay). The CDR3 has 11 residues. Trimming pared 2 bases from V and 4 bases from J, leaving 2 bases between. Germline V CDR1 and CDR2: SGHAT, FQNNGV. Cultured CD4+ T-cell DNA underwent Oncomine TCR Beta short-read sequencing. Genomic DNA was isolated from CD4+ T cells that had been cultured. From the PCR reads, TCRdb called clonotypes with MiXCR, one entry per CDR3 protein. The top ten hold approximately 7% of the sample, which has roughly 16,000 distinct CDR3 sequences, around 40% seen once. About this clonotype: The antigen remains unidentified.

Sequenced material: CD4+ T cells from blood, cultured in vitro, taken after SARS-CoV-2 vaccination. This clonotype was sampled from a human donor who had recovered from COVID-19. The chain combines TRBV11-2 with TRBJ2-5; unclear D gene. CDR3 loop: CASSLRETQYF. CDR3 in DNA: TGTGCCAGCAGCTTAAGAGAGACCCAGTACTTC.